Sequencing of this T cell receptor beta chain was carried out in a study of blood T cell repertoires in COVID-19. The repertoire was sequenced with immunoSEQ multiplex PCR; TCRdb's copy has only in-frame clones and lacks some. Of around 400,000 clones listed, around 92% are singletons. Germline V gene lookup returns CDR1 MNHNS and CDR2 SASEGT. V lost 3 bases and J lost 4; bases outside the gene matches: 6. This CDR3 contains 16 residues. The rearrangement links TRBV6-1 to TRBJ2-7; 13 nucleotides line up with TRBD2. The source of this sequence is a woman aged 25 to 39 who had recovered from COVID-19. The specimen sequenced was PBMCs or T cells enriched from blood (not recorded which). The CDR3: CASSETSGGQEYEQYF. DNA of the CDR3: TGTGCCAGCAGTGAGACTAGCGGGGGGCAAGAGTACGAGCAGTACTTC.